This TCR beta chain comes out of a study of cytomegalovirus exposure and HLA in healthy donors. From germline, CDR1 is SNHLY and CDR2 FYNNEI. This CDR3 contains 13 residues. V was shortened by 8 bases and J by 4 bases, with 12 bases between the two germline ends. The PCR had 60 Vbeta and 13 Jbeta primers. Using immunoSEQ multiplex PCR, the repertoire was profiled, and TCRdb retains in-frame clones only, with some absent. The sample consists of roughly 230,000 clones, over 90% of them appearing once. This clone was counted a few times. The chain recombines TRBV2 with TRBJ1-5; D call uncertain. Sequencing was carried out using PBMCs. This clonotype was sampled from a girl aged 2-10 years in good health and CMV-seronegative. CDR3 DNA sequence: TGTGCCAGCGGTGGCCACCAGAATCAGCCCCAGCATTTT. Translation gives CASGGHQNQPQHF. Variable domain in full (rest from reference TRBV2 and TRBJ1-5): EPEVTQTPSHQVTQMGQEVILRCVPISNHLYFYWYRQILGQKVEFLVSFYNNEISEKSEIFDDQFSVERPDGSNFTLKIRSTKLEDSAMYFCASGGHQNQPQHFGDGTRLSIL.